One sample yielded the 5 T cell receptor beta chains listed below, sequenced in a study of neurological immune-mediated disorders. Time point: longitudinal time-point 1 (baseline). TCRdb itself ran the 5' RACE reads through MiXCR, one entry per CDR3 protein. The sample holds approximately 36,000 distinct CDR3 sequences, under 4% seen once. Sequenced: PBMCs. Receptors were obtained from a woman aged 55-75 years with multiple sclerosis.

This clonotype was recorded at least ten times. The chain employs TRBV20-1 and TRBJ2-5; D unclear. Deletions cut 4 bases from V and 5 bases from J, with 8 bases between. This CDR3 has 11 residues. Germline V gene data show CDR1 as DFQATT and CDR2 as SNEGSKA (reference sequence). DNA for the CDR3: TGCAGTGCTATAGTGGGGGAGACCCAGTACTTC. It yields the protein CSAIVGETQYF.

This clonotype was counted ten times or more. This chain joins TRBV5-1 and TRBJ1-5; D unclear. V lost 5 bases to trimming and J lost 4 bases, with 16 bases between them. CDR3 size: 15 residues. Germline assignment: CDR1 SGHRS and CDR2 YFSETQ. As DNA, the CDR3 is TGCGCCAGCAGATTGACTGTCCTAGATAATCAGCCCCAGCATTTT. The encoded protein is CASRLTVLDNQPQHF.

This clonotype was detected ten times or more. The V and J genes are TRBV28 and TRBJ2-7; 7 bases agree with TRBD1. The CDR3 spans 15 residues. Germline CDR1 is MDHEN and CDR2 is SYDVKM. The ends lost 2 bases at V and 0 bases at J; junction bases unmatched: 4. CDR3 coding DNA: TGTGCCAGCAGTTTAGGGGCAGGGGGCTCCTACGAGCAGTACTTC. Residues: CASSLGAGGSYEQYF.

The table lists this clonotype with many counts. Germline and junction disagree at one end, which may indicate a read error. This chain links TRBV5-6 with TRBJ1-5, with no clear D. Germline CDR1 reads SGHDT; CDR2 reads YYEEEE. The CDR3 is 15 amino acids. The CDR3 sequence: CASSFWAGTDKTQNF. CDR3 coding DNA: TGTGCCAGCAGCTTTTGGGCGGGAACCGATAAGACCCAGAATTTT.

This clonotype was observed many times. The chain joins TRBV15 to TRBJ1-2; the D is unclear. This CDR3 contains 15 residues. V dropped 0 bases and J dropped 1 base, with 9 bases sitting between them. Germline CDR1 reads LNHNV; CDR2 reads YYDKDF (reference sequence). This CDR3 is CATSRDLQSNYGYTF. In DNA, the CDR3 is TGTGCCACCAGCAGAGATCTTCAAAGTAACTATGGCTACACCTTC.